This T cell receptor beta chain was observed in a study of blood T cell repertoires in COVID-19. Method: immunoSEQ multiplex PCR; TCRdb's copy keeps in-frame clones and lacks some. The data hold 40,000 to 55,000 clones, with 84% observed a single time. Germline loops: CDR1 MDHEN, CDR2 SYDVKM. This CDR3 is built from 15 residues. The gene calls are TRBV28 and TRBJ2-5; the match to TRBD2 covers 13 bases. This receptor was obtained from a human donor in a cohort sampled during active COVID-19. Sequencing was done on a sample of peripheral blood. The CDR3 sequence is CDEGTSGKVIETQYF. The CDR3 coding sequence is TGTGACGAAGGGACTAGCGGGAAGGTAATTGAGACCCAGTACTTC.